Reported below is one T cell receptor beta chain. These data originate in a study of cytomegalovirus exposure and HLA in healthy donors. This PCR relied on a set of 60 Vbeta primers and 13 Jbeta primers. Using immunoSEQ multiplex PCR, the repertoire was profiled, and TCRdb retains in-frame clones only, with some absent. This sample's clone table lists some 130,000 clones. The ends lost 6 bases at V and 1 base at J; junction bases unmatched: 4. CDR1 and CDR2 (germline): MNHEY, SMNVEV (reference sequence). The CDR3 runs 14 residues. Sequenced: PBMCs. This TCR derives from a woman aged 55-70 years in good health and CMV-seronegative. The J gene is TRBJ1-1, the V gene TRBV27; 8 bases agree with TRBD1. CDR3 DNA: TGTGCCAGCAGACGGACAGGGCAGAACACTGAAGCTTTCTTT. Its protein product is CASRRTGQNTEAFF.